One sample yielded the 3 T cell receptor beta chains listed below, sequenced in a study of blood T cell repertoires in COVID-19. Sequencing was performed with immunoSEQ multiplex PCR; in TCRdb, only in-frame clones are kept and a portion is missing. This sample has about 36,000 clones; around 78% occur once, and the top ten carry around 35%. Sequenced material: peripheral blood. These receptors all stem from a man in his fifties or sixties with acute or convalescent COVID-19.

This clone was recorded once. V gene TRBV10-1 combines with J gene TRBJ2-1; 11 nucleotides agree with TRBD1. After removal of 6 bases from V and 7 bases from J, the junction contained 8 bases not matched to a gene. The CDR3 loop spans 15 amino acids. The V gene's germline CDR1 is WNHNN and CDR2 SYGVQD (reference sequence). The CDR3 DNA reads TGCGCCAGCAGCGACGGACAGGGGGCTAGGAATGAGCAGTTCTTC. As protein: CASSDGQGARNEQFF.

The J gene is TRBJ1-2, the V gene TRBV7-9; 7 bases match TRBD1. V lost 4 bases, J lost 8 bases, and 7 bases stayed unmatched. The germline CDR1 and CDR2 sequences are SEHNR and FQNEAQ (reference sequence). The CDR3 covers 13 residues. The CDR3 region is CASSSPGQPGYTF. The CDR3 DNA follows: TGTGCCAGCAGCTCTCCGGGACAGCCCGGCTACACCTTC.

V and J are TRBV7-9 and TRBJ1-5; 8 nucleotides align to TRBD1. Germline values: CDR1 SEHNR, CDR2 FQNEAQ (reference sequence). After removal of 5 bases from V and 6 bases from J, the junction contained 9 bases not matched to a gene. The CDR3 runs 15 residues. CDR3 sequence reads: CASSRGQVAGQPQHF. The CDR3 DNA sequence: TGTGCCAGCAGCCGGGGACAGGTGGCAGGTCAGCCCCAGCATTTT.